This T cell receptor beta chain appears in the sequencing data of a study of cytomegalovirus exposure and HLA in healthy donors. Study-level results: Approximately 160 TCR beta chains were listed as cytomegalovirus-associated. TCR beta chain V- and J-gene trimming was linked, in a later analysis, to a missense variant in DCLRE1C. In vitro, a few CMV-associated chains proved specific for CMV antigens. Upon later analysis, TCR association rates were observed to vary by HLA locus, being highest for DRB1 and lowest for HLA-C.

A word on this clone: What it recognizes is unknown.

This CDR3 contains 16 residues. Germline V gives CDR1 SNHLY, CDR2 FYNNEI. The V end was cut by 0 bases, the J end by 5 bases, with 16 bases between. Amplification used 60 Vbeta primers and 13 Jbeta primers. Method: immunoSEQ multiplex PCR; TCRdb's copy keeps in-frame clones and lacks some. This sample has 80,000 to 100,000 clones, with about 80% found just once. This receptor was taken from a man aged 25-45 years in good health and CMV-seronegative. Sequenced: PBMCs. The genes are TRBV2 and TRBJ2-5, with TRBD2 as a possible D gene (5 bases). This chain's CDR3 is CASSEAPNAAGETQYF. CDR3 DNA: TGTGCCAGCAGTGAAGCCCCCAACGCCGCGGGTGAGACCCAGTACTTC.